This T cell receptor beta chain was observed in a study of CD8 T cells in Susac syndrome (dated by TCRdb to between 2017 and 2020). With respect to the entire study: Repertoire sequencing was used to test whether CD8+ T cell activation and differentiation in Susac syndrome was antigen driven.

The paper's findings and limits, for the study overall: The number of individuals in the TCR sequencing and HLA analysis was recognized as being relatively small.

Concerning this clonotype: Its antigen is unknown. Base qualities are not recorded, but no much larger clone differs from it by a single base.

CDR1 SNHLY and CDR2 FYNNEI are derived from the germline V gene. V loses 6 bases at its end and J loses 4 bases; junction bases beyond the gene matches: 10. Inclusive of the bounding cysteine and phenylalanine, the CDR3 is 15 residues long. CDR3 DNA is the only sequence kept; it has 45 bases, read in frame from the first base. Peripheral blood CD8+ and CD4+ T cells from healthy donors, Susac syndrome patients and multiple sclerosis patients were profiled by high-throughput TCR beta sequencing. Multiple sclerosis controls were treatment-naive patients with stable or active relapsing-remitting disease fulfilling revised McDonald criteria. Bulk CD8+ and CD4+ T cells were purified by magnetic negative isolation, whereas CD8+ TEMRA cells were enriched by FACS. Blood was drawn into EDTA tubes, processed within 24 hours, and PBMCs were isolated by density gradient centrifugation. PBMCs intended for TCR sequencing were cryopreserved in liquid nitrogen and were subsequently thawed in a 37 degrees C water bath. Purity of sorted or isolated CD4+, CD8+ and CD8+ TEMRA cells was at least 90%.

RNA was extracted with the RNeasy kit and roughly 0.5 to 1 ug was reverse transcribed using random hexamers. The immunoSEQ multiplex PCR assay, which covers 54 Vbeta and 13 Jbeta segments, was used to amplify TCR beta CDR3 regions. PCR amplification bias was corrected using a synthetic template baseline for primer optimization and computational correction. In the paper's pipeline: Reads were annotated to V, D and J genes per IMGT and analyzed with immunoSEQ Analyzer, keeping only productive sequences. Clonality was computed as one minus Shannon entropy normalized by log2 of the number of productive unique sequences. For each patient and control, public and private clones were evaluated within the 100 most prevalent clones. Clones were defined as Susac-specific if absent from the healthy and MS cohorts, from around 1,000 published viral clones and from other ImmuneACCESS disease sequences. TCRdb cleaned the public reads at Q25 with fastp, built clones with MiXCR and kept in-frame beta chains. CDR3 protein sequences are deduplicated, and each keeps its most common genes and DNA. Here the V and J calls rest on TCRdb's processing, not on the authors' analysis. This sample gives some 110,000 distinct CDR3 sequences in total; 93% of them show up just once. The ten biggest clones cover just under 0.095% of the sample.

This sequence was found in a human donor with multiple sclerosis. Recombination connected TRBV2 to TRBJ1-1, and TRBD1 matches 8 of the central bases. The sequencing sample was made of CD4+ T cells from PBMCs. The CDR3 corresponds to CASSELGQGSTEAFF. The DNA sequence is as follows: TGTGCCAGCAGCGAGCTTGGACAGGGCTCCACTGAAGCTTTCTTT.